Listed here are 10 T cell receptor beta chains from one sample, sequenced in a study of cytomegalovirus exposure and HLA in healthy donors. Primers for the PCR totalled 60 Vbeta and 13 Jbeta. Here immunoSEQ multiplex PCR was the method, and the copy in TCRdb shows in-frame clones only, minus some. The sample consists of about 140,000 clones, roughly 80% of them appearing once. Material for sequencing was PBMCs. The receptors were gathered from a female donor in good health and CMV-seronegative.

V gene TRBV14 combines with J gene TRBJ2-1, with D possibly TRBD1 on 6 matching bases. The V gene's germline CDR1 is SGHDN and CDR2 FVKESK. CDR3 length: 16 amino acids. The ends were cut back, 2 bases at V and 4 bases at J, with 15 bases in the middle. The CDR3 sequence: CASSQIQGPDYNEQFF. CDR3 sequence (DNA): TGTGCCAGCAGCCAAATACAGGGCCCTGATTACAATGAGCAGTTCTTC.

This clone was detected only a few times. The gene calls are TRBV25-1 and TRBJ2-7; 7 bases align to TRBD1. The CDR3 is made up of 15 amino acids. Germline CDR1 MGHDK, CDR2 SYGVNS. V lost 6 bases, J lost 0 bases, and 8 bases stayed unmatched. Here the CDR3 reads CASSENRGSSYEQYF. The DNA of the CDR3 is TGTGCCAGCAGCGAAAACAGGGGATCCTCCTACGAGCAGTACTTC.

The chain is built from TRBV29-1 and TRBJ2-5, with 16 bases lining up with TRBD2. The germline V gene encodes CDR1 SQVTM and CDR2 ANQGSEA. CDR3 size: 14 residues. After removal of 6 bases from V and 2 bases from J, the junction contained 0 bases not matched to a gene. The chain's CDR3 is CSVGLAGGQETQYF. The CDR3 coding sequence is TGCAGCGTGGGACTAGCGGGGGGGCAAGAGACCCAGTACTTC.

CDR3 amino acids: CASSPSGGTSYNEQFF. The CDR3 DNA is TGTGCCAGCAGCCCCTCGGGGGGGACTTCCTACAATGAGCAGTTCTTC. The J gene is TRBJ2-1, the V gene TRBV9, with 8 bases fitting TRBD2. The CDR3 runs 16 residues. The J segment lost 1 base and the V segment lost 4 bases, leaving 7 bases of the junction unmatched. Germline loops: CDR1 SGDLS, CDR2 YYNGEE. The full variable domain, with the rest looked up from reference TRBV9 and TRBJ2-1, is DSGVTQTPKHLITATGQRVTLRCSPRSGDLSVYWYQQSLDQGLQFLIQYYNGEERAKGNILERFSAQQFPDLHSELNLSSLELGDSALYFCASSPSGGTSYNEQFFGPGTRLTVL.

The rearrangement links TRBV5-1 to TRBJ2-7; 11 bases are shared with TRBD2. CDR1 and CDR2 from the germline V gene are SGHRS and YFSETQ. The CDR3 extends over 14 amino acids. V shed 2 bases, J shed 3 bases, and the junction held 1 base outside the gene matches. The CDR3 DNA reads TGCGCCAGCAGCTTTGGACTAGCGGGCTACGAGCAGTACTTC. The encoded protein is CASSFGLAGYEQYF.

This clone was seen a few times. The chain couples TRBV9 to TRBJ2-7; the match to TRBD1 covers 9 bases. CDR1 SGDLS and CDR2 YYNGEE come from the germline V gene. After removal of 0 bases from V and 5 bases from J, the junction contained 6 bases not matched to a gene. The CDR3 totals 15 residues. The CDR3 spells CASSVGWDRAHEQYF. The CDR3 DNA reads TGTGCCAGCAGCGTAGGGTGGGACAGGGCCCACGAGCAGTACTTC.

The V gene is TRBV10-2, the J gene TRBJ2-7; 7 nucleotides agree with TRBD1. CDR1 and CDR2 (germline): WSHSY, SAAADI. The V segment lost 4 bases and the J segment 0 bases; nucleotides outside the gene matches: 3. The CDR3 is made up of 14 amino acids. The CDR3: CASSADRDSYEQYF. The DNA for the CDR3 is TGCGCCAGCAGTGCCGACAGGGACTCCTACGAGCAGTACTTC.

The chain uses TRBV6-1 and TRBJ2-5, with D perhaps TRBD2 (7 bases). The CDR3 totals 15 residues. CDR1 MNHNS and CDR2 SASEGT come from the germline V gene. The germline V and J ends were trimmed by 2 bases and 1 base, with 11 bases remaining between them. CDR3 bases: TGTGCCAGCAGTGAAATTGGGGGGGCCCAAGAGACCCAGTACTTC. Residues: CASSEIGGAQETQYF.

This chain links TRBV2 with TRBJ2-2; D is perhaps TRBD1 (6 bases). Trimming shortened V by 8 bases and J by 5 bases, and 21 bases separated the two germline ends. Per germline, CDR1 SNHLY and CDR2 FYNNEI. This CDR3 is 16 amino acids long. In DNA, the CDR3 is TGTGCCAGCCCCAAGAACGGCGCAACAGGGACCGGGGAGCTGTTTTTT. Translating it yields CASPKNGATGTGELFF.

About this clone itself: An end of the junction does not agree with germline; a read error may underlie this. The chain has TRBV7-9 and TRBJ1-2; 8 bases agree with TRBD1. Germline CDR1 SEHNR, CDR2 FQNEAQ (reference sequence). The CDR3 runs to 15 residues. The CDR3 protein is CSSSLTGAFSYGYTF. CDR3 nucleotide sequence: TGTTCCAGCAGCTTGACAGGGGCGTTTAGCTATGGCTACACCTTC. Drawing the rest from reference TRBV7-9 and TRBJ1-2, the complete variable domain is DTGVSQNPRHKITKRGQNVTFRCDPISEHNRLYWYRQTLGQGPEFLTYFQNEAQLEKSRLLSDRFSAERPKGSFSTLEIQRTEQGDSAMYLCSSSLTGAFSYGYTFGSGTRLTVV.